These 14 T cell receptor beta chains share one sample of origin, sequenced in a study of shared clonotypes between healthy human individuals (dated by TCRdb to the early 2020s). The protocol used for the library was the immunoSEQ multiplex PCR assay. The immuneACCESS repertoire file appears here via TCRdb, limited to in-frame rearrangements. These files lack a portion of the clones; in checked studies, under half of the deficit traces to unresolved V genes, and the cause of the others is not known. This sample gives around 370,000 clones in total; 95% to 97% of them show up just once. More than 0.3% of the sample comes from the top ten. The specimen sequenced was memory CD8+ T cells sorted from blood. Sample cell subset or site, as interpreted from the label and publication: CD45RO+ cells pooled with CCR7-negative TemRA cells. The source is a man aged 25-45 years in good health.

CDR3 coding DNA: TGTGCCTGGAGCACTAGCGGGAGGTACGAGCAGTACTTC. It yields the protein CAWSTSGRYEQYF. This sequence joins TRBV30 and TRBJ2-7, with TRBD2 matching over 12 bases. CDR1 and CDR2 (germline): GTSNPN, SVGIG (reference sequence). This CDR3 comprises 13 residues. V shed 3 bases, J shed 4 bases, and the junction held 1 base outside the gene matches.

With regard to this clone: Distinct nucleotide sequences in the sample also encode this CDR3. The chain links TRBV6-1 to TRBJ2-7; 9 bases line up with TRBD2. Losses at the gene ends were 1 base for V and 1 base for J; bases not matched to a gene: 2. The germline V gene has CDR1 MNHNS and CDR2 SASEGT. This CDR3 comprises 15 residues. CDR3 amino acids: CASSEGAGGSYEQYF. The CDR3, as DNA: TGTGCCAGCAGTGAAGGAGCGGGAGGTTCCTACGAGCAGTACTTC.

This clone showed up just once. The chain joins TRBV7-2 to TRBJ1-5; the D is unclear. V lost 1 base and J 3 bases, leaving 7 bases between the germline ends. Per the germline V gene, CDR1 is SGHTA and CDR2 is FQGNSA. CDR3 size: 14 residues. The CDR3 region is CASSLERINQPQHF. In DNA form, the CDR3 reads TGTGCCAGCAGCTTAGAACGGATCAATCAGCCCCAGCATTTT. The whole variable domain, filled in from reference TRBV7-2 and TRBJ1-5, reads GAGVSQSPSNKVTEKGKDVELRCDPISGHTALYWYRQSLGQGLEFLIYFQGNSAPDKSGLPSDRFSAERTGGSVSTLTIQRTQQEDSAVYLCASSLERINQPQHFGDGTRLSIL.

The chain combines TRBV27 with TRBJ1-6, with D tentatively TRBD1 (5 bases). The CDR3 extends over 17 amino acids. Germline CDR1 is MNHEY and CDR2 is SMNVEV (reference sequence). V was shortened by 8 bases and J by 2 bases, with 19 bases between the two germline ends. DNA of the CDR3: TGTGCCAGCGCATCTCAGGGCTGGTATCCCTATAATTCACCCCTCCACTTT. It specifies CASASQGWYPYNSPLHF.

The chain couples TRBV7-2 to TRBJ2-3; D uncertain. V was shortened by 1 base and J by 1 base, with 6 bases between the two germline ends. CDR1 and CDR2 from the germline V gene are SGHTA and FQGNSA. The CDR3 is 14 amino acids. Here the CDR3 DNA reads TGTGCCAGCAGCTTAGATATAGGCACAGATACGCAGTATTTT. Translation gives CASSLDIGTDTQYF.

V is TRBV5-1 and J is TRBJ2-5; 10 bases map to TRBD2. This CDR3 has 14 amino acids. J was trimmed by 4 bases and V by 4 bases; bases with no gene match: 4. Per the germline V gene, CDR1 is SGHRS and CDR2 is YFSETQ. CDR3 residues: CASSPRLAGETQYF. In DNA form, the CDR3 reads TGCGCCAGCAGCCCCCGACTAGCGGGAGAGACCCAGTACTTC.

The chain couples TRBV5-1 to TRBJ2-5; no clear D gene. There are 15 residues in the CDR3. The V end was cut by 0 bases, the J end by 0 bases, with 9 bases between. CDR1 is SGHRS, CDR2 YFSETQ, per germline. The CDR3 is CASSLAGGDQETQYF. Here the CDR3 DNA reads TGCGCCAGCAGCTTGGCCGGCGGAGACCAAGAGACCCAGTACTTC.

The CDR3 DNA sequence: TGTGCCAGCAGCGTAGCCCCCAAACCCACAGATACGCAGTATTTT. As protein: CASSVAPKPTDTQYF. The chain links TRBV9 to TRBJ2-3; D is unresolved. Deletions cut 0 bases from V and 2 bases from J, with 10 bases between. CDR1 and CDR2 (germline): SGDLS, YYNGEE. This CDR3 spans 15 amino acids.

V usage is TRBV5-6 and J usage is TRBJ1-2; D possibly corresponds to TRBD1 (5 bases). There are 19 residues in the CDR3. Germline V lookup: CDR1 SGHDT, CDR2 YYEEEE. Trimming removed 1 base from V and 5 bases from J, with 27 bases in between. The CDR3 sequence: CASSLRGLVQGWVGYGYTF. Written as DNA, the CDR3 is TGTGCCAGCAGCTTGAGGGGCTTGGTCCAGGGTTGGGTCGGATATGGCTACACCTTC.

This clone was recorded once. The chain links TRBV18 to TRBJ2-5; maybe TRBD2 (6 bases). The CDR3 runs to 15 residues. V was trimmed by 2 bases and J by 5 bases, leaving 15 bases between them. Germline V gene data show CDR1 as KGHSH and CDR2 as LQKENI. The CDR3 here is CASSPREDSWETQYF. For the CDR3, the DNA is TGTGCCAGCTCACCAAGGGAGGACTCCTGGGAGACCCAGTACTTC. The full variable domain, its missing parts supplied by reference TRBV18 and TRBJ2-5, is NAGVMQNPRHLVRRRGQEARLRCSPMKGHSHVYWYRQLPEEGLKFMVYLQKENIIDESGMPKERFSAEFPKEGPSILRIQQVVRGDSAAYFCASSPREDSWETQYFGPGTRLLVL.

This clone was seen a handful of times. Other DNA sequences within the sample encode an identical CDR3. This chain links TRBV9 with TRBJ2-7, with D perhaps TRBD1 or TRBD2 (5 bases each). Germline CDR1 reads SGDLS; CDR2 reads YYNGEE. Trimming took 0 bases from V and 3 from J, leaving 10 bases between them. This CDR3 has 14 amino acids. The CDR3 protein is CASSVDGGDYEQYF. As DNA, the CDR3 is TGTGCCAGCAGCGTAGATGGGGGAGACTACGAGCAGTACTTC.

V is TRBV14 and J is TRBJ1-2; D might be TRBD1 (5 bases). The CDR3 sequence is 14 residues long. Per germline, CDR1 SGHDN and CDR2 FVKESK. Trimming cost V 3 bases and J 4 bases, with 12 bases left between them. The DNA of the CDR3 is TGTGCCAGCAGCCAGGGGCGCCTGGTCTATGGCTACACCTTC. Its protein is CASSQGRLVYGYTF.

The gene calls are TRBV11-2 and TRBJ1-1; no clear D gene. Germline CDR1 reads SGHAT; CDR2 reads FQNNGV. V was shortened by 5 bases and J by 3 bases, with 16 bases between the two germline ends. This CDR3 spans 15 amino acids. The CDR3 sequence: CASSPRPIPDTEAFF. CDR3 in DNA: TGTGCCAGCAGCCCTAGACCGATACCAGACACTGAAGCTTTCTTT.

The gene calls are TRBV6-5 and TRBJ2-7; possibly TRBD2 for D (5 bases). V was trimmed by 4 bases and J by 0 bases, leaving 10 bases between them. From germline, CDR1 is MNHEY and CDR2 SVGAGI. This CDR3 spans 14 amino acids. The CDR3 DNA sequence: TGTGCCAGCAGTTCGGACTCGGGCTCCTACGAGCAGTACTTC. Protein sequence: CASSSDSGSYEQYF.